The 28 T cell receptor beta chains reported below all come from one sample, sequenced in a study of molecular identifiers for immune sequencing clone quantification. From the PCR reads, TCRdb called clonotypes with MiXCR, one entry per CDR3 protein. The sample gives tens of thousands of distinct CDR3 sequences, roughly 20% of which show up once; around 0.88% is in the top ten. The specimen sequenced was naive CD8+ T cells from blood, with Jurkat cell RNA spiked in. Subset reported: FACS-sorted CD8+CD4-CCR7+CD45RA+ naive T cells. The receptor set was obtained from a human donor in good health. Some libraries in this study had Jurkat cell RNA spiked in.

This clonotype occurred a few times. Just one base apart from a much larger clone, this may be a read error. V is TRBV14 and J is TRBJ2-5; 11 bases are shared with TRBD2. The ends lost 0 bases at V and 9 bases at J; junction bases unmatched: 12. The length of the CDR3 is 17 residues. Germline lookup yields CDR1 SGHDN and CDR2 FVKESK. The CDR3 sequence is CASSQDQLAGVSESQYF. CDR3 DNA sequence: TGTGCCAGCAGCCAAGACCAACTAGCGGGAGTGTCTGAGTCCCAGTACTTC.

This clonotype turned up a few times. The rearrangement uses TRBV19 and TRBJ2-1; TRBD2 aligns across 9 bases. Germline CDR1 and CDR2: LNHDA and SQIVND (reference sequence). V shed 1 base and J 3 bases; nucleotides not matched to a gene: 10. This CDR3 is 18 amino acids long. In DNA, the CDR3 is TGTGCCAGTAGTATAGCTTCAGAAGCGGGAGGACTCTACAATGAGCAGTTCTTC. Its protein product is CASSIASEAGGLYNEQFF.

The rearrangement uses TRBV12-3 or TRBV12-4 and TRBJ2-7; 10 bases are a match to TRBD1. The CDR3 is 18 residues long. V lost 5 bases, J lost 1 base, and 14 bases stayed unmatched. The CDR3 sequence: CASSLRSVRGQGSYEQYF. The CDR3 DNA reads as TGTGCCAGCAGTCTCCGTAGCGTTCGGGGACAGGGGTCCTACGAGCAGTACTTC.

This clonotype was seen repeatedly, ten times or more. This rearrangement joins TRBV20-1 to TRBJ1-4; D is perhaps TRBD1 (5 bases). The CDR3 runs 16 residues. Germline V CDR1 and CDR2: DFQATT, SNEGSKA (reference sequence). V was trimmed by 7 bases and J by 8 bases, leaving 26 bases between them. CDR3: CSVRGGLNAPREKLFF. The CDR3 nucleotides read TGCAGTGTCCGGGGGGGTCTGAATGCCCCCCGGGAAAAACTGTTTTTT.

In the case of this clonotype: This CDR3 is missing its conserved last phenylalanine or tryptophan, likely due to a read error. V is TRBV13 and J is TRBJ2-3; D is possibly TRBD2 (6 bases). V lost 4 bases, J lost 1 base, and 18 bases lay in between. CDR1 and CDR2 (germline): PRHDT, FYEKMQ (reference sequence). CDR3 length equals 17 residues. The CDR3 DNA follows: TGTGCCAGCAGCTCTAGCTGGGGGGACCCCCGCACAGATACGCAGTATTCT. Amino acid sequence: CASSSSWGDPRTDTQYS.

There are many counts of this clonotype. The V and J genes are TRBV5-6 and TRBJ1-1; D is perhaps TRBD1 (6 bases). The V and J ends lost 0 bases and 5 bases respectively, with 14 bases between them. The CDR3 has 15 amino acids. Germline CDR1 reads SGHDT; CDR2 reads YYEEEE. For the CDR3, the DNA is TGTGCCAGCAGCTTGGCCGGCAGGGGTGATACTGAAGCTTTCTTT. Translated, it gives CASSLAGRGDTEAFF. The full variable domain, its missing parts supplied by reference TRBV5-6 and TRBJ1-1, is DAGVTQSPTHLIKTRGQQVTLRCSPKSGHDTVSWYQQALGQGPQFIFQYYEEEERQRGNFPDRFSGHQFPNYSSELNVNALLLGDSALYLCASSLAGRGDTEAFFGQGTRLTVV.

This clonotype occurred many times. V usage is TRBV9 and J usage is TRBJ2-3; D tentatively fits TRBD1 or TRBD2 (6 bases each). The germline V gene encodes CDR1 SGDLS and CDR2 YYNGEE. The CDR3 sequence is 17 residues long. Trimming removed 4 bases at V and 0 bases at J, with 18 bases between. DNA of the CDR3: TGTGCCAGCAGCTCGAAGGGGGGCGGGCCTAGCACAGATACGCAGTATTTT. Its protein is CASSSKGGGPSTDTQYF.

This clonotype was counted at least ten times. The rearrangement uses TRBV5-6 and TRBJ2-7, with 8 bases fitting TRBD2. V was pared by 4 bases and J by 2 bases, with 8 bases of the junction left unmatched. The CDR3 sequence is 15 residues long. Germline V gives CDR1 SGHDT, CDR2 YYEEEE. As DNA, the CDR3 is TGTGCCAGCAGCCCGGGGCCAGCGGGAGCCTACGAGCAGTACTTC. As protein: CASSPGPAGAYEQYF.

This clonotype was seen repeatedly, ten times or more. The chain links TRBV7-2 to TRBJ2-1, with D hard to call. This CDR3 is built from 12 residues. V lost 6 bases to trimming and J lost 3 bases, with 6 bases between them. The V gene's germline CDR1 is SGHTA and CDR2 FQGNSA. This chain's CDR3 is CASSPYYNEQFF. The CDR3 region has the DNA TGTGCCAGCAGTCCCTACTACAATGAGCAGTTCTTC.

This clonotype was seen at least ten times. The rearrangement uses TRBV11-3 and TRBJ2-1; 14 nucleotides match TRBD2. V dropped 4 bases and J dropped 8; count of bases not matched to a gene: 7. Per germline, CDR1 SGHNT and CDR2 YENEEA. This CDR3 is 16 amino acids long. As DNA, the CDR3 is TGTGCCAGCAGCTCACGACTAGCGGGAGGGCTTCATGAGCAGTTCTTC. Translation gives CASSSRLAGGLHEQFF.

At least ten counts were recorded for this clonotype. The chain joins TRBV27 to TRBJ1-1, with TRBD1 as a possible D gene (5 bases). Germline loops: CDR1 MNHEY, CDR2 SMNVEV (reference sequence). CDR3 length: 14 residues. V lost 2 bases and J lost 2, with 9 bases in between. CDR3 loop: CASSLRGLNTEAFF. The CDR3 DNA sequence: TGTGCCAGCAGTTTACGGGGCCTTAACACTGAAGCTTTCTTT.

This clonotype was counted at least ten times. CDR3 coding DNA: TGTGCCAGCAGCGAAACACTAGCGGGAGTCGCAGATACGCAGTATTTT. Its protein product is CASSETLAGVADTQYF. V is TRBV7-9 and J is TRBJ2-3, with 11 bases matching TRBD2. The CDR3 sequence is 16 residues long. V lost 5 bases to trimming and J lost 4 bases; unmatched junction nucleotides: 8. The germline V gene has CDR1 SEHNR and CDR2 FQNEAQ (reference sequence).

This clonotype was seen a few times. This may come from a read error, since a much larger clone is one base off. The chain uses TRBV4-1 and TRBJ2-1; 8 bases agree with TRBD2. In germline, CDR1 is MGHRA, CDR2 YSYEKL. V was clipped by 3 bases and J by 0 bases; unmatched bases: 4. The CDR3 length is 16 residues. CDR3 nucleotides: TGCGCCAGCAGCCAGATAGCGGGGAACTCCTACAATGAGCAGTTCTTC. Protein sequence: CASSQIAGNSYNEQFF.

This clonotype has ten or more counts. The chain links TRBV4-1 to TRBJ1-5; D is perhaps TRBD1 (6 bases). From germline, CDR1 is MGHRA and CDR2 YSYEKL. The CDR3 sequence is 17 residues long. V lost 0 bases, J lost 3 bases, and 15 bases lay in between. CDR3 sequence reads: CASSQDGRGANNQPQHF. In nucleotides, the CDR3 is TGCGCCAGCAGCCAAGATGGCCGGGGGGCTAACAATCAGCCCCAGCATTTT.

V usage is TRBV28 and J usage is TRBJ2-4; the D is unclear. There are 15 residues in the CDR3. Trimming left V 5 bases short and J 1 base short, with 12 bases between. Germline V lookup: CDR1 MDHEN, CDR2 SYDVKM. The CDR3 sequence is CASSPRLSAKNIQYF. As DNA, the CDR3 is TGTGCCAGCAGTCCCCGCCTATCGGCCAAAAACATTCAGTACTTC.

This clonotype was counted only a few times. A much larger clone lies a single base off, so this may be a read error. This chain joins TRBV7-8 and TRBJ2-3, with 7 bases aligning to TRBD1. The CDR3 extends over 16 amino acids. Germline V CDR1 and CDR2: SGHVS, FQNEAQ. CDR3 amino acids: CASCLLDRDSTDTQYF. CDR3 DNA: TGTGCCAGCTGCTTACTTGACAGGGACAGCACAGATACGCAGTATTTT.

As regards this clonotype: A much larger clone lies a single base off, so this may be a read error. The chain joins TRBV19 to TRBJ2-7, with D possibly TRBD2 on 5 matching bases. In germline, CDR1 is LNHDA, CDR2 SQIVND (reference sequence). CDR3 length: 12 amino acids. The CDR3 DNA follows: TGTGCCGGTAGTACGCCCCCGGGGAAGCAGTACTTC. This encodes CAGSTPPGKQYF.

This clonotype has at least ten counts. The chain is built from TRBV5-8 and TRBJ2-5; D could derive from TRBD1 or TRBD2 (5 bases each). The CDR3 is 15 residues long. The V gene's germline CDR1 is SGHTS and CDR2 YDEGEE. V lost 3 bases and J lost 4, with 16 bases in between. CDR3: CASSSTGTGRETQYF. For the CDR3, the DNA is TGTGCCAGCAGCTCTACCGGGACGGGACGAGAGACCCAGTACTTC.

This clonotype has at least ten counts. The chain is built from TRBV7-9 and TRBJ1-2, with TRBD1 as a possible D gene (6 bases). V was shortened by 5 bases and J by 2 bases, with 18 bases between the two germline ends. The CDR3 is made up of 16 amino acids. Germline V gene data show CDR1 as SEHNR and CDR2 as FQNEAQ (reference sequence). The CDR3 DNA sequence: TGTGCCAGCAGCCAAAATCGACAGGAACCGAACTATGGCTACACCTTC. Encoded protein: CASSQNRQEPNYGYTF.

In this sample, this clonotype turned up many times. The chain links TRBV7-9 to TRBJ1-4; 7 positions match TRBD1. Germline loops: CDR1 SEHNR, CDR2 FQNEAQ (reference sequence). V was clipped by 6 bases and J by 0 bases; unmatched bases: 1. CDR3 length equals 14 residues. Written as DNA, the CDR3 is TGTGCCAGCAGAGGGACAGCAACTAATGAAAAACTGTTTTTT. It is translated as CASRGTATNEKLFF.

The table lists this clonotype with many counts. The chain couples TRBV10-3 to TRBJ1-1; maybe TRBD1 (6 bases). Trimming removed 7 bases from V and 8 bases from J, with 20 bases in between. Germline CDR1 ENHRY, CDR2 SYGVKD. This CDR3 has 14 amino acids. The CDR3 nucleotides read TGTGCCATCAAAGACCTCGGGGGGGCAGGGGAAGCTTTCTTT. Translating it yields CAIKDLGGAGEAFF.

This clonotype was counted only a few times. At one of its ends the junction is not consistent with the germline gene, which may arise from a read error. This rearrangement joins TRBV11-2 to TRBJ2-1; a weak D match, TRBD2 (5 bases). The CDR3 sequence is 15 residues long. Germline V gene sequence: CDR1 SGHAT, CDR2 FQNNGV. The chain's CDR3 is CASSLLGVSYSEQFF. In nucleotides, the CDR3 is TGTGCCAGCAGCTTACTCGGGGTCTCCTACAGTGAGCAGTTCTTC.

In its sample, this clonotype was seen many times. This chain links TRBV5-5 with TRBJ1-6; D call uncertain. V dropped 4 bases and J dropped 10 bases, with 15 bases sitting between them. CDR1 and CDR2 from the germline V gene are SGHKS and YYEKEE (reference sequence). CDR3 length: 14 residues. The CDR3 sequence: CASSPEESWSPLHF. CDR3 bases: TGTGCCAGCAGCCCAGAGGAAAGTTGGTCACCCCTCCACTTT.

This clonotype was observed at least ten times. J is TRBJ1-1 and V is TRBV12-3 or TRBV12-4, with D possibly matching TRBD1 (6 bases). This CDR3 is 15 amino acids long. V dropped 3 bases and J dropped 6 bases, with 17 bases sitting between them. The CDR3 DNA follows: TGTGCCAGCAGTTTGGGGTTTCGGGGGGCCGCTGAAGCTTTCTTT. Its protein product is CASSLGFRGAAEAFF.

This clonotype was recorded once. The chain joins TRBV10-2 to TRBJ2-7; a weak D match, TRBD1 (5 bases). V was trimmed by 2 bases and J by 5 bases, leaving 10 bases between them. Germline V lookup: CDR1 WSHSY, CDR2 SAAADI. The length of the CDR3 is 13 residues. As DNA, the CDR3 is TGCGCCAGCAGTGAGCAGGGCAGCGACGAGCAGTACTTC. Amino acid sequence: CASSEQGSDEQYF.

This clonotype was observed at least ten times. This chain uses TRBV10-1 with TRBJ2-4; D may be TRBD1 (5 bases). Germline V gene sequence: CDR1 WNHNN, CDR2 SYGVQD (reference sequence). V was pared by 2 bases and J by 8 bases, with 13 bases between. This CDR3 has 14 amino acids. CDR3 residues: CASSEGARRDIQYF. The CDR3 DNA reads TGCGCCAGCAGTGAGGGGGCCCGTCGAGACATTCAGTACTTC.

This clonotype was recorded many times. The chain recombines TRBV6-6 with TRBJ2-7; D is undetermined. Trimming took 2 bases from V and 0 from J, leaving 8 bases between them. The CDR3 is made up of 14 amino acids. CDR1 is MNHNY, CDR2 SVGAGI, per germline (reference sequence). CDR3 amino acids: CASSYPASSYEQYF. The CDR3 DNA follows: TGTGCCAGCAGTTACCCGGCCAGCTCCTACGAGCAGTACTTC.

This clonotype has at least ten counts. The chain employs TRBV7-2 and TRBJ1-1, with no clear D. The V end was cut by 2 bases, the J end by 4 bases, with 11 bases between. Germline values: CDR1 SGHTA, CDR2 FQGNSA. The CDR3 has 14 residues. The DNA for the CDR3 is TGTGCCAGCAGCTTACTAGATTTTGGCACTGAAGCTTTCTTT. It codes for CASSLLDFGTEAFF.